This TCR beta chain was obtained from a study of control samples from healthy donors and cancer patients. Sequenced by immunoSEQ multiplex PCR; TCRdb stores in-frame clones only, minus some. The data hold some 220,000 clones, with 90% to 95% observed a single time. The CDR3 runs to 14 residues. Trimming took 7 bases from V and 0 from J, leaving 10 bases between them. Germline CDR1 reads SGDLS; CDR2 reads YYNGEE. This receptor was obtained from a man aged 45 to 65 in good health. What was sequenced was blood. The rearrangement links TRBV9 to TRBJ2-2; D is possibly TRBD1 (7 bases). CDR3 protein: CASGGGANTGELFF. As DNA, the CDR3 is TGTGCCAGCGGAGGGGGCGCGAACACCGGGGAGCTGTTTTTT.